The clone carrying this TCR beta chain was observed a handful of times. Its antigen is as yet unknown. This specimen comes from a study of response to subunit inactivated influenza vaccine. Whole-study results and caveats: Only a handful of new T cells, the authors suggested, are recruited with each seasonal influenza vaccination.

Each CDR3 protein is one row after TCRdb ran MiXCR on the RT-PCR reads. The data show 530,000 or so distinct CDR3 sequences, with roughly 27% seen just once and under 2.5% held by the top ten. The CDR3 consists of 15 residues. V lost 0 bases, J lost 2 bases, and 2 bases stayed unmatched. Germline values: CDR1 MNHEY, CDR2 SVGAGI. The source of this sequence is a man in his forties or fifties who received an inactivated influenza vaccine. The starting material was CD4+ T cells sorted from PBMCs, obtained approximately 5 days after vaccination. The rearrangement links TRBV6-5 to TRBJ2-5; 8 bases align to TRBD1. The CDR3 sequence is CASSYSTGGQETQYF. The CDR3 DNA reads TGTGCCAGCAGTTACTCTACAGGGGGACAAGAGACCCAGTACTTC.